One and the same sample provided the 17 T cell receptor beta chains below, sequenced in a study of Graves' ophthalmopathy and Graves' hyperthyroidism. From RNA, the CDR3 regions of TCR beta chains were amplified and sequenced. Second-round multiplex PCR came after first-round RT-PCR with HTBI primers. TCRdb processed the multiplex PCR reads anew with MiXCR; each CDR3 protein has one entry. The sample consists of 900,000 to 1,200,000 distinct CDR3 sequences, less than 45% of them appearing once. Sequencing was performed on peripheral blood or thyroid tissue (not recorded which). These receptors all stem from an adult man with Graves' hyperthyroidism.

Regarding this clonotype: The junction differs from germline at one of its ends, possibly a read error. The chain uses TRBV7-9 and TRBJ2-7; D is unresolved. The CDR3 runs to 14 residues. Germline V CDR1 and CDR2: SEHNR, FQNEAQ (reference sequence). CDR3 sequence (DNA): TGTGCCGGCAGTAACCCCCCCGGAAACTACGAGCAGTACTTC. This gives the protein CAGSNPPGNYEQYF.

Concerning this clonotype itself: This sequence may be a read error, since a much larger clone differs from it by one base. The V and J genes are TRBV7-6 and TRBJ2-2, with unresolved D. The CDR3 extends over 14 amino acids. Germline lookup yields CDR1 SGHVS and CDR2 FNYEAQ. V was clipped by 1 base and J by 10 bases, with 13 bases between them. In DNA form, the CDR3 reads TGTGCCAGCAGCTTAGAGCCCGGGTCCGAGGAGCTGTTTTTT. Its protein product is CASSLEPGSEELFF.

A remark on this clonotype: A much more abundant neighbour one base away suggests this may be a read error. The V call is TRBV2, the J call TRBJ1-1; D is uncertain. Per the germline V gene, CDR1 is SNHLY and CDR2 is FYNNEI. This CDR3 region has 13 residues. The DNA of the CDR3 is TGTGCCAGCAGTGACCAGGTGAACACTGAAGCTTCCTTT. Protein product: CASSDQVNTEASF. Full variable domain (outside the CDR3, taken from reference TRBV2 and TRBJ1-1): EPEVTQTPSHQVTQMGQEVILRCVPISNHLYFYWYRQILGQKVEFLVSFYNNEISEKSEIFDDQFSVERPDGSNFTLKIRSTKLEDSAMYFCASSDQVNTEASFGQGTRLTVV.

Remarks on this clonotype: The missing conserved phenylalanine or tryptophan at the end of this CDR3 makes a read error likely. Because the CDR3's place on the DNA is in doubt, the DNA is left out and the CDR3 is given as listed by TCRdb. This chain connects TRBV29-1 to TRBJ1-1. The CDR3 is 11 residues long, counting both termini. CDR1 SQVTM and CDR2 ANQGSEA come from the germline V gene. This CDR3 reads CSVVGPTRANY.

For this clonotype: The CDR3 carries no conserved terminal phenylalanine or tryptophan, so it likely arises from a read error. The DNA for the CDR3 is TGTGCCAGCAGCCAAGAAGGATCCCAGGACAGCCAAGTTTACGAGCAGTACCTC. Translated: CASSQEGSQDSQVYEQYL. The chain combines TRBV5-4 with TRBJ2-7, with D possibly TRBD1 on 6 matching bases. V lost 4 bases to trimming and J lost 4 bases, with 27 bases between them. This CDR3 region has 18 residues. The germline V gene has CDR1 SGHNT and CDR2 YYREEE (reference sequence).

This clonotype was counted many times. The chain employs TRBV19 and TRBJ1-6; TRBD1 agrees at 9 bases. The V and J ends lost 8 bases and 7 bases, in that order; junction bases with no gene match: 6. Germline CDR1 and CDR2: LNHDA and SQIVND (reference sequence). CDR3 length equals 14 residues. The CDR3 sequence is CASDTGTGNSPLHF. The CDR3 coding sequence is TGTGCCAGTGATACCGGGACAGGGAATTCACCCCTCCACTTT.

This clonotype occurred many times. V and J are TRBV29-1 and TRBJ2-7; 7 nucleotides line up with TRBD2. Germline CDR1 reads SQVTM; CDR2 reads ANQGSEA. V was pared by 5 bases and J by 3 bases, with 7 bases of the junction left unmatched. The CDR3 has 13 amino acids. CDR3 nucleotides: TGCAGCGTTTCCCCTAGCGGAAACTACGAGCAGTACTTC. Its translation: CSVSPSGNYEQYF.

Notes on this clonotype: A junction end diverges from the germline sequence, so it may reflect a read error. CDR3 bases: TGCGCCAGCAGCCAAACCGGCGGGAGGGAAGAGACCCAGTACTTC. This encodes CASSQTGGREETQYF. The chain has TRBV7-2 and TRBJ2-5, with TRBD2 matching 9 bases. The CDR3 consists of 15 residues. The germline gives CDR1 SGHTA, CDR2 FQGNSA.

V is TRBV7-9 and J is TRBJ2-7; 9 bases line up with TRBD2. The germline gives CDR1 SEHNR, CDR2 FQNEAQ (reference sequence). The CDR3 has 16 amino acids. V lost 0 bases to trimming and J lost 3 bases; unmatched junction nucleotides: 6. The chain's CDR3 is CASSLAGSGGVYEQYF. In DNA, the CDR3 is TGTGCCAGCAGCTTAGCCGGTAGCGGGGGAGTCTACGAGCAGTACTTC.

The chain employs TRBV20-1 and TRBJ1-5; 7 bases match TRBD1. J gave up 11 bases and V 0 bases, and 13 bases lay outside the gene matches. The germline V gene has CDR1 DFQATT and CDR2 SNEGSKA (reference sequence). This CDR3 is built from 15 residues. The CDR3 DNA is TGCAGTGCTAGAGATAGGTATGGGGACAGAGGATCCCAGCATTTT. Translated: CSARDRYGDRGSQHF.

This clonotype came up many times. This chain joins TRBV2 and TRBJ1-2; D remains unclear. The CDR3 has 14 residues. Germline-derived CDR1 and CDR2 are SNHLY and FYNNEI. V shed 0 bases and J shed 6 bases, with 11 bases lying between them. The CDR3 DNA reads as TGTGCCAGCAGTGAAGCGCTTGGGAGGAATGGCTACACCTTC. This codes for CASSEALGRNGYTF.

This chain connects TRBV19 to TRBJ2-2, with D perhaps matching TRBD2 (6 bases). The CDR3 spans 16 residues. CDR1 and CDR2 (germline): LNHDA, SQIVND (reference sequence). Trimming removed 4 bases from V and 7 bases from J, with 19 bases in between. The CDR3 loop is CASSNFRGSLVGELFF. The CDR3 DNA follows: TGTGCCAGTAGTAATTTTCGGGGGTCATTGGTCGGGGAGCTGTTTTTT.

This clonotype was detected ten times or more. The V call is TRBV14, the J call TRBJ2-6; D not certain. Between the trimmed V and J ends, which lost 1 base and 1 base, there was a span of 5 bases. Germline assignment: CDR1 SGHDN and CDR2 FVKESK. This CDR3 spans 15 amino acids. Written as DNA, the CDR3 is TGTGCCAGCAGCCAAGCAACATCTGGGGCCAACGTCCTGACTTTC. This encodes CASSQATSGANVLTF.

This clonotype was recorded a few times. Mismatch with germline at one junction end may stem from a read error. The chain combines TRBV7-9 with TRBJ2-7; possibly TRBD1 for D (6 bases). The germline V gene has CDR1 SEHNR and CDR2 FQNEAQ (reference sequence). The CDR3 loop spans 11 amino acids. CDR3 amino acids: CASSLGQGITF. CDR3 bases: TGTGCCAGCAGCTTAGGTCAGGGGATAACCTTC. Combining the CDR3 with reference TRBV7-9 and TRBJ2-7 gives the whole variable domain DTGVSQNPRHKITKRGQNVTFRCDPISEHNRLYWYRQTLGQGPEFLTYFQNEAQLEKSRLLSDRFSAERPKGSFSTLEIQRTEQGDSAMYLCASSLGQGITFGPGTRLTVT.

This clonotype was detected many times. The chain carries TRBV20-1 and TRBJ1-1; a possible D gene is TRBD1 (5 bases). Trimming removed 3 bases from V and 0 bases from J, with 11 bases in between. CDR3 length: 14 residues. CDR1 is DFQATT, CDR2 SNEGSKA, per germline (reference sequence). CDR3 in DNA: TGCAGTGCTAGGGGGGGAACAATGAACACTGAAGCTTTCTTT. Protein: CSARGGTMNTEAFF.

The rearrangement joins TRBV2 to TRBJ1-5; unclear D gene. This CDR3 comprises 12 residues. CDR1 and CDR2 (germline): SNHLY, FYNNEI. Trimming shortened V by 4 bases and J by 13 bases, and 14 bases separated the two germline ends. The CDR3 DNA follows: TGTGCCAGCAGTGGGACGAATAGCAATCAGCATTTT. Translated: CASSGTNSNQHF. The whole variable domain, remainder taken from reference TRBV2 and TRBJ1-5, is EPEVTQTPSHQVTQMGQEVILRCVPISNHLYFYWYRQILGQKVEFLVSFYNNEISEKSEIFDDQFSVERPDGSNFTLKIRSTKLEDSAMYFCASSGTNSNQHFGDGTRLSIL.

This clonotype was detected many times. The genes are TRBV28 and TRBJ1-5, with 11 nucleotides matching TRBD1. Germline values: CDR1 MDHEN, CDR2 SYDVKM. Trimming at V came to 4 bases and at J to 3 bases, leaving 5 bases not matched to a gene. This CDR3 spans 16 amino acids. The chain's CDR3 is CASSSGQGAHNQPQHF. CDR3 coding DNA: TGTGCCAGCAGTTCCGGACAGGGGGCACACAATCAGCCCCAGCATTTT. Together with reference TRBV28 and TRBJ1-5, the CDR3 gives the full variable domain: DVKVTQSSRYLVKRTGEKVFLECVQDMDHENMFWYRQDPGLGLRLIYFSYDVKMKEKGDIPEGYSVSREKKERFSLILESASTNQTSMYLCASSSGQGAHNQPQHFGDGTRLSIL.